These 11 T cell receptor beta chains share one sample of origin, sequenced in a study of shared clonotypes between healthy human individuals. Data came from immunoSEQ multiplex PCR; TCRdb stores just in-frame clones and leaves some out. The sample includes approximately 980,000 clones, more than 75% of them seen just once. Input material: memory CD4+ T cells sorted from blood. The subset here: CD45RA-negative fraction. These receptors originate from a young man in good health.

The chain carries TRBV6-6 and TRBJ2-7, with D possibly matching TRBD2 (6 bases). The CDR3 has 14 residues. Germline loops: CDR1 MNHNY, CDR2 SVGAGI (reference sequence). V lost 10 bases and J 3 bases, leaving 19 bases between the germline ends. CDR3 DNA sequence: TGTGCCACAAGATATAAGGGACTGTACTACGAGCAGTACTTC. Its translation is CATRYKGLYYEQYF.

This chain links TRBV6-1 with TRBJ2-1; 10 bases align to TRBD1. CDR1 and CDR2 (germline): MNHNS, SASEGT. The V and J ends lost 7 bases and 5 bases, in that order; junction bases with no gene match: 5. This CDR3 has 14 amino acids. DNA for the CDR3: TGTGCCAGCAAGACAGGGGGCGCGGACAATGAGCAGTTCTTC. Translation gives CASKTGGADNEQFF.

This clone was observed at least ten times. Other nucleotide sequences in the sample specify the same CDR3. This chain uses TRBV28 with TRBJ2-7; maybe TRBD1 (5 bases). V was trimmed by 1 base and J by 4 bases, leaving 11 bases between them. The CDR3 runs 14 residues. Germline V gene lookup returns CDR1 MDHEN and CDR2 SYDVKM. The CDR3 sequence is CASSLLTGTYEQYF. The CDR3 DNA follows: TGTGCCAGCAGTTTATTAACAGGAACTTACGAGCAGTACTTC.

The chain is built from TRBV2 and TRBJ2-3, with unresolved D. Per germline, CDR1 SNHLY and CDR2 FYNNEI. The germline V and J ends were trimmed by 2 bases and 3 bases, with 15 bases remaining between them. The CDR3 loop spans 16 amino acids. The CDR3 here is CASSEFSRVGTDTQYF. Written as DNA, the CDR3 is TGTGCCAGCAGTGAATTTAGCCGGGTCGGTACAGATACGCAGTATTTT.

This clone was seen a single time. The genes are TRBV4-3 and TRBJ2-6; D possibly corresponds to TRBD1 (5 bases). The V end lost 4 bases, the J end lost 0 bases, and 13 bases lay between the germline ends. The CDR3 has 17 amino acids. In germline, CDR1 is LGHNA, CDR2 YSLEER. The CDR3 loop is CASSLGQGTSGANVLTF. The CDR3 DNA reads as TGCGCCAGCAGCCTGGGGCAGGGAACCTCTGGGGCCAACGTCCTGACTTTC.

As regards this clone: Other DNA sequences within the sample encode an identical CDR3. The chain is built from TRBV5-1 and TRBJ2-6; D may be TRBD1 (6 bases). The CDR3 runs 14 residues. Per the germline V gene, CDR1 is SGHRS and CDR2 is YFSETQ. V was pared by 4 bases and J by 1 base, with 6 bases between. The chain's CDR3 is CASSGTSGANVLTF. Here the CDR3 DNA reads TGCGCCAGCAGCGGGACATCTGGGGCCAACGTCCTGACTTTC.

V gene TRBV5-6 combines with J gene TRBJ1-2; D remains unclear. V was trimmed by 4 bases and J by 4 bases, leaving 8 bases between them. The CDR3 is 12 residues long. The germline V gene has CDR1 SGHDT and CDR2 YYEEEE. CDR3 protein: CASSAGSYGYTF. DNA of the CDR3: TGTGCCAGCAGCGCAGGAAGCTATGGCTACACCTTC.

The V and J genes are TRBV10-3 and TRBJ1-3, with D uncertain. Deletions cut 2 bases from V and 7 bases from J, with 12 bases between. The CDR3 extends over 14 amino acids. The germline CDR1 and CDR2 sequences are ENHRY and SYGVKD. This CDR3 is CAISERGSRNTIYF. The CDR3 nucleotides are TGTGCCATCAGTGAGAGAGGGTCCCGGAACACCATATATTTT.

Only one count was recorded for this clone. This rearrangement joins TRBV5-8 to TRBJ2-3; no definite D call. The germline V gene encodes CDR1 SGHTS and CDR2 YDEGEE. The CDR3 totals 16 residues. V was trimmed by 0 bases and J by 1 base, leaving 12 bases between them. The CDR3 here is CASSLVVAPGTDTQYF. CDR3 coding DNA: TGTGCCAGCAGCTTGGTAGTAGCTCCTGGCACAGATACGCAGTATTTT.

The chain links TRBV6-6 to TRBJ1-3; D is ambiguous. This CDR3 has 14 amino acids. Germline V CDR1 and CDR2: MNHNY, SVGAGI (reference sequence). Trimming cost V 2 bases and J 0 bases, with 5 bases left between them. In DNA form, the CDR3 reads TGTGCCAGCAGTTACCAGAACTCTGGAAACACCATATATTTT. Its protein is CASSYQNSGNTIYF.

CDR3 bases: TGTGCCAGCAGCATTGCCGGGTCTCAGTACTTC. Its translation is CASSIAGSQYF. V is TRBV6-5 and J is TRBJ2-4; D remains unclear. V lost 6 bases and J 12 bases, leaving 12 bases between the germline ends. Germline V lookup: CDR1 MNHEY, CDR2 SVGAGI. The CDR3 runs to 11 residues.